What follows are 27 T cell receptor beta chains derived from one specimen sequenced in a study of blood T cell repertoires in COVID-19. Here immunoSEQ multiplex PCR was the method, and the copy in TCRdb shows in-frame clones only, minus some. The profile shows about 95,000 clones, 70% to 85% of them singletons. Material for sequencing was peripheral blood. Receptor source: a human donor in a cohort sampled during active COVID-19.

The chain recombines TRBV6-5 with TRBJ1-5; D may be TRBD1 (5 bases). From germline, CDR1 is MNHEY and CDR2 SVGAGI. Trimming removed 11 bases at V and 3 bases at J, with 17 bases between. The CDR3 spans 14 residues. CDR3 in DNA: TGTGCCTGCCGGGGGTTGTCGGTCAATCAGCCCCAGCATTTT. Translated: CACRGLSVNQPQHF.

The genes are TRBV3-1 (or the pseudogene TRBV3-2) and TRBJ1-2; 11 nucleotides agree with TRBD1. There are 14 residues in the CDR3. Germline lookup yields CDR1 LGHDT and CDR2 YNNKEL (reference sequence). Trimming removed 1 base from V and 8 bases from J; junction bases left unmatched: 3. The CDR3 sequence is CASSQGTGGGGYTF. CDR3 coding DNA: TGTGCCAGCAGCCAAGGGACAGGGGGCGGGGGCTACACCTTC.

The J gene is TRBJ1-6, the V gene TRBV7-8; D may be TRBD1 (6 bases). Germline V gene lookup returns CDR1 SGHVS and CDR2 FQNEAQ. This CDR3 is built from 15 residues. Trimming shortened V by 0 bases and J by 7 bases, and 10 bases separated the two germline ends. The CDR3 reads CASSLAGQENSPLHF. The CDR3 DNA reads as TGTGCCAGCAGCTTAGCGGGACAAGAGAATTCACCCCTCCACTTT.

This chain joins TRBV29-1 and TRBJ1-3; D is undetermined. The CDR3 extends over 13 amino acids. V dropped 4 bases and J dropped 0 bases, with 7 bases sitting between them. Germline CDR1 is SQVTM and CDR2 is ANQGSEA. The CDR3 DNA follows: TGCAGCGTTGCCCTACTCTCTGGAAACACCATATATTTT. This gives the protein CSVALLSGNTIYF.

The V gene is TRBV2, the J gene TRBJ1-1, with TRBD1 as a possible D gene (5 bases). CDR1 is SNHLY, CDR2 FYNNEI, per germline. This CDR3 spans 12 amino acids. The ends were cut back, 6 bases at V and 5 bases at J, with 10 bases in the middle. DNA of the CDR3: TGTGCCAGCAGAGGGACTGGGACTGAAGCTTTCTTT. Protein sequence: CASRGTGTEAFF.

This chain connects TRBV9 to TRBJ2-7; 11 nucleotides line up with TRBD2. J lost 3 bases, V lost 3 bases, and 5 bases had no gene match. The CDR3 has 15 residues. Germline CDR1 SGDLS, CDR2 YYNGEE. The CDR3 region is CASSAGLAVFYEQYF. In DNA form, the CDR3 reads TGTGCCAGCAGCGCGGGACTAGCGGTCTTCTACGAGCAGTACTTC.

This clone was recorded only once. The J gene is TRBJ2-4, the V gene TRBV6-5; the D gene is possibly TRBD1 (6 bases). Germline CDR1 reads MNHEY; CDR2 reads SVGAGI. The V end was cut by 6 bases, the J end by 3 bases, with 15 bases between. This CDR3 comprises 15 residues. In DNA, the CDR3 is TGTGCCAGCAGCCCCTACAGGGTAGGCAAAAACATTCAGTACTTC. Amino acid sequence: CASSPYRVGKNIQYF.

This chain joins TRBV6-4 and TRBJ2-3, with TRBD2 identical over 8 bases. Germline CDR1 is MRHNA and CDR2 is SNTAGT. CDR3 length equals 16 residues. V was clipped by 1 base and J by 1 base; unmatched bases: 4. CDR3 protein: CASSDWSGGGTDTQYF. The CDR3 nucleotides read TGTGCCAGCAGTGACTGGAGCGGGGGCGGCACAGATACGCAGTATTTT.

The rearrangement links TRBV5-8 to TRBJ2-5; D possibly corresponds to TRBD2 (5 bases). This CDR3 is built from 15 residues. Per the germline V gene, CDR1 is SGHTS and CDR2 is YDEGEE. Trimming left V 0 bases short and J 5 bases short, with 14 bases between. CDR3 nucleotide sequence: TGTGCCAGCAGCTTGGGTGGCAGGCCGGGGGAGACCCAGTACTTC. Encoded protein: CASSLGGRPGETQYF.

This clone was found a few times. The rearrangement links TRBV4-1 to TRBJ2-7, with 12 bases fitting TRBD2. Germline V gene lookup returns CDR1 MGHRA and CDR2 YSYEKL. The CDR3 is made up of 13 amino acids. V shed 9 bases, J shed 3 bases, and the junction held 3 bases outside the gene matches. CDR3 protein: CARRTSGVYEQYF. CDR3 nucleotide sequence: TGCGCCAGAAGGACTAGCGGGGTCTACGAGCAGTACTTC.

The J gene is TRBJ2-5, the V gene TRBV19, with 8 positions matching TRBD2. V shed 2 bases and J 0 bases; nucleotides not matched to a gene: 8. This CDR3 has 17 residues. Germline lookup yields CDR1 LNHDA and CDR2 SQIVND (reference sequence). The DNA for the CDR3 is TGTGCCAGTAGTATAACTACGGGGGGGGGTCACCAAGAGACCCAGTACTTC. It encodes CASSITTGGGHQETQYF.

This sequence joins TRBV19 and TRBJ1-3; the D gene is possibly TRBD1 (6 bases). The CDR3 consists of 17 residues. The V end lost 3 bases, the J end lost 2 bases, and 17 bases lay between the germline ends. The germline V gene encodes CDR1 LNHDA and CDR2 SQIVND (reference sequence). The CDR3 loop is CASSIQGGGRTGNTIYF. CDR3 nucleotides: TGTGCCAGTAGTATCCAAGGGGGGGGCCGGACTGGAAACACCATATATTTT.

The V and J genes are TRBV10-3 and TRBJ2-1, with a tentative D call TRBD2 (5 bases). Trimming pared 3 bases from V and 5 bases from J, leaving 8 bases between. CDR1 is ENHRY and CDR2 is SYGVKD in the germline V gene. There are 13 residues in the CDR3. CDR3 loop: CAISELGNNEQFF. The CDR3, as DNA: TGTGCCATCAGTGAACTAGGAAACAATGAGCAGTTCTTC.

V and J are TRBV10-3 and TRBJ2-7; tentatively, D is TRBD2 (6 bases). The CDR3 loop spans 16 amino acids. V lost 0 bases, J lost 3 bases, and 15 bases lay in between. Germline V lookup: CDR1 ENHRY, CDR2 SYGVKD. The CDR3 spells CAISESGGGPIYEQYF. DNA for the CDR3: TGTGCCATCAGTGAGTCTGGCGGAGGGCCCATCTACGAGCAGTACTTC.

The V and J genes are TRBV7-9 and TRBJ2-4; TRBD1 matches 12 bases. The CDR3 is made up of 14 amino acids. Looked up from germline, CDR1 is SEHNR and CDR2 is FQNEAQ (reference sequence). Unmatched junction bases numbered 8, after V lost 4 bases and J lost 13 bases. The CDR3, as DNA: TGTGCCAGCAGCTCACCGGGACAGGGGGCTGCACAGTACTTC. Its protein product is CASSSPGQGAAQYF.

The chain links TRBV21-1 to TRBJ1-3; the table's D call, TRBD1, was not checked against the DNA. TRBV21-1 is a pseudogene segment. There are 19 residues in the CDR3. The CDR3 loop is CASSTRDRGIIPSGNTIYF. The DNA for the CDR3 is TGTGCCAGCAGCACCCGGGACAGGGGAATTATCCCCTCTGGAAACACCATATATTTT.

The rearrangement uses TRBV7-9 and TRBJ1-2; 7 nucleotides align to TRBD1. Germline trimming cut 5 bases from V and 4 bases from J; bases unmatched to any gene: 10. CDR1 SEHNR and CDR2 FQNEAQ come from the germline V gene (reference sequence). This CDR3 is built from 15 residues. The CDR3: CASSLYRAGGYGYTF. CDR3 DNA: TGTGCCAGCAGCCTATACAGGGCAGGGGGCTATGGCTACACCTTC.

This chain uses TRBV29-1 with TRBJ1-5; no reliable D call. Germline V gives CDR1 SQVTM, CDR2 ANQGSEA. Trimming removed 7 bases at V and 3 bases at J, with 10 bases between. This CDR3 is 12 amino acids long. The CDR3 DNA follows: TGCAGCGCTACCGGTGACAATCAGCCCCAGCATTTT. It yields the protein CSATGDNQPQHF.

The CDR3 loop reads CAISEGQGAGETQYF. Written as DNA, the CDR3 is TGTGCCATCAGTGAGGGCCAGGGAGCGGGAGAGACCCAGTACTTC. The chain has TRBV10-3 and TRBJ2-5; perhaps TRBD2 as D (6 bases). Trimming pared 2 bases from V and 4 bases from J, leaving 14 bases between. There are 15 residues in the CDR3. The germline V gene encodes CDR1 ENHRY and CDR2 SYGVKD.

The chain combines TRBV19 with TRBJ1-2; D is possibly TRBD1 (6 bases). In germline, CDR1 is LNHDA, CDR2 SQIVND (reference sequence). V was cut by 6 bases and J by 8 bases, with 19 bases left in between. The CDR3 is 14 amino acids. The CDR3 reads CASSQRQVWEGYTF. The CDR3 region has the DNA TGTGCCAGTAGCCAACGACAGGTGTGGGAAGGCTACACCTTC.

CDR3 in amino acids: CASNLRPPEEPQHF. In nucleotides, the CDR3 is TGTGCCAGCAACCTGAGACCCCCCGAGGAGCCCCAGCATTTT. The rearrangement links TRBV2 to TRBJ1-5; D is uncertain. The CDR3 runs 14 residues. V gave up 7 bases and J gave up 8 bases, with 18 bases separating them. Germline loops: CDR1 SNHLY, CDR2 FYNNEI.

V and J are TRBV27 and TRBJ2-7; 7 bases map to TRBD1. CDR3 length: 15 residues. J gave up 2 bases and V 7 bases, and 11 bases lay outside the gene matches. Per the germline V gene, CDR1 is MNHEY and CDR2 is SMNVEV (reference sequence). The CDR3 nucleotides read TGTGCCAGCACCCGACAGGGCCCATCCCCCTACGAGCAGTACTTC. Its translation: CASTRQGPSPYEQYF.

The J gene is TRBJ1-2, the V gene TRBV21-1; TRBD1 is the table's D call and was not checked against the DNA. TRBV21-1 is a listed pseudogene. This CDR3 contains 20 residues. CDR3 DNA: TGTGCCAGCAGCAAAGACGGTTATGGTAGGACAGGGGGCTTGTACTATGGCTACACCTTC. It yields the protein CASSKDGYGRTGGLYYGYTF.

The sample holds a few counts of this clone. CDR3 residues: CASSTQQGYEQYF. The CDR3 bases are TGTGCCAGCAGCACCCAACAGGGGTACGAGCAGTACTTC. V is TRBV7-6 and J is TRBJ2-7; TRBD1 matches at 7 bases. CDR1 SGHVS and CDR2 FNYEAQ come from the germline V gene. Trimming took 5 bases from V and 4 from J; bases not matched to a gene: 5. The length of the CDR3 is 13 residues.

The chain combines TRBV6-5 with TRBJ1-2; possibly TRBD1 for D (6 bases). The V gene's germline CDR1 is MNHEY and CDR2 SVGAGI. V lost 0 bases and J 3 bases, leaving 8 bases between the germline ends. The CDR3 is 14 amino acids. In DNA, the CDR3 is TGTGCCAGCAGTTACTCCGGGGGGCACTATGGCTACACCTTC. Protein sequence: CASSYSGGHYGYTF.

The rearrangement joins TRBV7-8 to TRBJ2-1; 9 positions agree with TRBD2. Losses at the gene ends were 1 base for V and 5 bases for J; bases not matched to a gene: 18. The CDR3 length is 20 residues. Germline V lookup: CDR1 SGHVS, CDR2 FQNEAQ. The CDR3 here is CASSLGFGLAIVAGHNEQFF. In DNA form, the CDR3 reads TGTGCCAGCAGCTTAGGATTTGGACTAGCGATCGTGGCTGGGCACAATGAGCAGTTCTTC.

The V call is TRBV6-2 or TRBV6-3, the J call TRBJ1-2, with D uncertain. V was cut by 0 bases and J by 6 bases, with 11 bases left in between. The CDR3 is 14 residues long. Germline loops: CDR1 MNHEY, CDR2 SVGEGT. In nucleotides, the CDR3 is TGTGCCAGCAGTTACTCGAATAGCGGGAATGGCTACACCTTC. Amino acid sequence: CASSYSNSGNGYTF.